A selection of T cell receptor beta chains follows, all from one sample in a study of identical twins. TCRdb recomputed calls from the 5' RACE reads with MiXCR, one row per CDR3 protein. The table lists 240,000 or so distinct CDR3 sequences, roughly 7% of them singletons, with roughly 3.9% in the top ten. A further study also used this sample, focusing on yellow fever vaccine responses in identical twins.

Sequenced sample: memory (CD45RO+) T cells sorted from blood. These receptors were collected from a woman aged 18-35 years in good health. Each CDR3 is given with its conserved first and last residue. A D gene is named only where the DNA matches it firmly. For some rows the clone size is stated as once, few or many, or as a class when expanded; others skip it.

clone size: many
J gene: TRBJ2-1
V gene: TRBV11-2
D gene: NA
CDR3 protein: CASSVVRLGGAGSYNEQFF
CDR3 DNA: TGTGCCAGCAGCGTAGTACGATTAGGTGGGGCGGGCTCCTACAATGAGCAGTTCTTC

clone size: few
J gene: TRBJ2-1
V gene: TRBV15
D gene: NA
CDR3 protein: CATSRAGWTNEQFF
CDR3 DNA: TGTGCCACCAGCAGAGCTGGGTGGACGAATGAGCAGTTCTTC

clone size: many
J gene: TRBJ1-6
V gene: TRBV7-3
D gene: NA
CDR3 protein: CASSLLHNSPLHF
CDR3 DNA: TGTGCCAGCAGCCTCCTCCATAATTCACCCCTCCACTTT

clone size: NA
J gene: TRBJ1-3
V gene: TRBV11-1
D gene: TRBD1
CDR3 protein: CATEPGQVGFGSGNTIYF
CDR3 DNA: TGTGCCACCGAGCCGGGACAGGTGGGATTTGGGTCCGGAAACACCATATATTTT

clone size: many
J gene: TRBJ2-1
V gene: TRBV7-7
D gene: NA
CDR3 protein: CASSLALGDNEQFF
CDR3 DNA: TGTGCCAGCAGCTTAGCGCTAGGTGACAATGAGCAGTTCTTC

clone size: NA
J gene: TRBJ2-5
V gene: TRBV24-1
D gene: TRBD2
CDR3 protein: CATRGGGEYQETQYF
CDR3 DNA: TGTGCCACCAGGGGGGGGGGTGAATACCAAGAGACCCAGTACTTC

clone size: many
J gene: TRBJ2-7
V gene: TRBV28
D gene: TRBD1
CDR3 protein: CASSLEGGDSYEQYF
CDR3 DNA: TGTGCCAGCAGTTTAGAAGGGGGCGACTCCTACGAGCAGTACTTC

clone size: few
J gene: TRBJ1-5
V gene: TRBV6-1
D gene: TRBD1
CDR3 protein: CASSGGTALQHF
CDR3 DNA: TGTGCCAGCAGTGGAGGGACAGCGCTCCAGCATTTT

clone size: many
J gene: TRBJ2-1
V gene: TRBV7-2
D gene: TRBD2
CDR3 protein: CASSLAFGLAGSYNEQFF
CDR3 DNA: TGTGCCAGCAGCTTAGCCTTTGGACTAGCGGGAAGCTACAATGAGCAGTTCTTC

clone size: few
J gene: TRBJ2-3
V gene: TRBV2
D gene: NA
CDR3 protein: CASSEAGRADTQYF
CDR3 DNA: TGTGCCAGCAGTGAAGCGGGAAGGGCAGATACGCAGTATTTT

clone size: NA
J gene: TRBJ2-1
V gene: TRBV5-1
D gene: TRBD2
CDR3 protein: CASSLAGGGREQFF
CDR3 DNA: TGCGCCAGCAGCTTGGCAGGCGGGGGGAGGGAACAGTTCTTC

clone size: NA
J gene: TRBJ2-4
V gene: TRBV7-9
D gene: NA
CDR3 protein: CASSLGLGGWAKNIQYF
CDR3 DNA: TGTGCCAGCAGCTTAGGCCTGGGGGGCTGGGCCAAAAACATTCAGTACTTC

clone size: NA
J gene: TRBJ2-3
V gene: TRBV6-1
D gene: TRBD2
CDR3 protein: CASSGLAGGGSLDTQYF
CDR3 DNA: TGTGCCAGCAGTGGACTAGCGGGGGGGGGGTCACTGGATACGCAGTATTTT

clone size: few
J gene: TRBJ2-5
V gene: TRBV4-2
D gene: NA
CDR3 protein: CASSQGWGETQYF
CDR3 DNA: TGTGCCAGCAGCCAAGGCTGGGGAGAGACCCAGTACTTC

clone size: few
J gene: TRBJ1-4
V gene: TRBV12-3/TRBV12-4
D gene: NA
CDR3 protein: CASSLVGLNEKLFF
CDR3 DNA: TGTGCCAGCAGTTTAGTAGGTCTCAATGAAAAACTGTTTTTT

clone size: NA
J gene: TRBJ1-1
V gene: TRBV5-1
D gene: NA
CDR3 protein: CASSPRAGAEAFF
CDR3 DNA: TGCGCCAGCAGCCCACGGGCAGGGGCTGAAGCTTTCTTT

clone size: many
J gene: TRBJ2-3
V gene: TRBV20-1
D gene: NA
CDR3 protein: CSASKGWGAVTDTQYF
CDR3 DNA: TGCAGTGCTAGCAAAGGTTGGGGGGCCGTCACAGATACGCAGTATTTT

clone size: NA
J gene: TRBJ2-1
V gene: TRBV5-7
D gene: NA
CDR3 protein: CASSRRGRGDEQFF
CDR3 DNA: TGTGCCAGCAGCCGCCGTGGCAGGGGCGATGAGCAGTTCTTC

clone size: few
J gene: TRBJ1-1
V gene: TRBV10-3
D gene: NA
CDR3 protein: CAISEGATEAFF
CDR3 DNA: TGTGCCATCAGTGAGGGGGCCACTGAAGCTTTCTTT

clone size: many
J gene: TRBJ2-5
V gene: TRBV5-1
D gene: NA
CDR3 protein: CASRRTDKETQYF
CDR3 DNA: TGCGCCAGCAGACGGACAGACAAAGAGACCCAGTACTTC

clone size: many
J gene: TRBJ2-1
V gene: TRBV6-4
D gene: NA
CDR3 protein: CASSGFSTDEQFF
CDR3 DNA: TGTGCCAGCAGTGGGTTCTCAACGGATGAGCAGTTCTTC

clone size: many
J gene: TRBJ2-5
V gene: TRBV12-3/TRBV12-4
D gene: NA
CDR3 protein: CASSFGRKETQYF
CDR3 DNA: TGTGCCAGCAGTTTCGGGAGAAAAGAGACCCAGTACTTC

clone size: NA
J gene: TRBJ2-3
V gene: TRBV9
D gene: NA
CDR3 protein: CASSQDYLTDTQYF
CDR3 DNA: TGTGCCAGCAGCCAAGACTACCTCACAGATACGCAGTATTTT

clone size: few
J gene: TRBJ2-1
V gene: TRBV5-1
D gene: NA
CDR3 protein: CASSELRGNRNNEQFF
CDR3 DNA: TGCGCCAGCAGCGAATTACGGGGGAATAGAAACAATGAGCAGTTCTTC

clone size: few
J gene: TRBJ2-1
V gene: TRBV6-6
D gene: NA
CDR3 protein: CASGEGRNEQFF
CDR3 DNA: TGTGCCAGCGGCGAGGGGAGGAATGAGCAGTTCTTC

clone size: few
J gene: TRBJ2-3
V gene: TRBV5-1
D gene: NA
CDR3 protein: CASKGTSTTDTQYF
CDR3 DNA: TGCGCCAGCAAGGGGACTTCTACCACAGATACGCAGTATTTT

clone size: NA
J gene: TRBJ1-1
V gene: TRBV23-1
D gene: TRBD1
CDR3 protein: CASSQGQGAFTEAFF
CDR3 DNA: TGCGCCAGCAGTCAAGGACAGGGGGCATTCACTGAAGCTTTCTTT

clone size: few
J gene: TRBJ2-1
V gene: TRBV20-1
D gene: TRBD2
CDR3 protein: CSARGTSDINEQFF
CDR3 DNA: TGCAGTGCTAGAGGGACTAGCGATATCAATGAGCAGTTCTTC

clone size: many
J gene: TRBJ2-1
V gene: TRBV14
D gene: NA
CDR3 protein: CASSQVAILANEQFF
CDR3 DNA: TGTGCCAGCAGCCAAGTCGCCATCTTAGCCAATGAGCAGTTCTTC

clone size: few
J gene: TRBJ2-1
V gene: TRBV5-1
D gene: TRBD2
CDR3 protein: CASSLSLAGANEQFF
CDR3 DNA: TGCGCCAGCAGCTTGAGTCTAGCGGGGGCCAATGAGCAGTTCTTC

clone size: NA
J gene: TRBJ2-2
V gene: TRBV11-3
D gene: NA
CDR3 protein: CASSSSALNTGELFF
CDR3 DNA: TGTGCCAGCAGCTCAAGCGCCCTGAACACCGGGGAGCTGTTTTTT

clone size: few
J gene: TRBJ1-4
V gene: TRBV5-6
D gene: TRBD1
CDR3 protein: CASSPWDRRNEKLFF
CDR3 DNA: TGTGCCAGCAGCCCCTGGGACAGGCGAAATGAAAAACTGTTTTTT

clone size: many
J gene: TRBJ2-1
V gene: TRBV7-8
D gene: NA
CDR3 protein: CASSAEGWGEQFF
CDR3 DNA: TGTGCCAGCAGCGCAGAGGGGTGGGGTGAGCAGTTCTTC

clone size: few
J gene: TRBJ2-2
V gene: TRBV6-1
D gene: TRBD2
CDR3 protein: CASSEVSGSGTGELFF
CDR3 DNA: TGTGCCAGCAGTGAAGTAAGCGGGAGCGGTACCGGGGAGCTGTTTTTT

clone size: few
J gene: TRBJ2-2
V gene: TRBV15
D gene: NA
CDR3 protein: CATSRDLGSGELFF
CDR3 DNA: TGTGCCACCAGCAGAGATCTGGGGTCCGGGGAGCTGTTTTTT

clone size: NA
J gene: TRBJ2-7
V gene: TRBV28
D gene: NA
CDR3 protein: CASRFLWGGAGTGEQYF
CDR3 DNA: TGTGCCAGCAGGTTCCTTTGGGGCGGGGCCGGAACTGGGGAGCAGTACTTC

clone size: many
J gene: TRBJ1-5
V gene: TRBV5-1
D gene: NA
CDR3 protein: CASSPEGSNQPQHF
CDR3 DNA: TGCGCCAGCAGCCCGGAGGGGAGCAATCAGCCCCAGCATTTT

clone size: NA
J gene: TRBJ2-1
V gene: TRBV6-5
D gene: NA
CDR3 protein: CASSSPGGPVGNEQFF
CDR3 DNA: TGTGCCAGCAGTTCCCCGGGGGGCCCAGTTGGCAATGAGCAGTTCTTC

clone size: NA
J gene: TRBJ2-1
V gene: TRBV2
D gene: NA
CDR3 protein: CASSGASNEQFF
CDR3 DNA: TGTGCCAGCAGTGGGGCGAGCAATGAGCAGTTCTTC

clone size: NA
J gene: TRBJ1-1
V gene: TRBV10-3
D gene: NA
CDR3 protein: CAISEGTNTEAFF
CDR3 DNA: TGTGCCATCAGTGAGGGGACGAACACTGAAGCTTTCTTT

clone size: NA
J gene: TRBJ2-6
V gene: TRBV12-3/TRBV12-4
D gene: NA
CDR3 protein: CASSTYRASGANVLTF
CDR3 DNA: TGTGCCAGCAGCACTTACAGGGCTAGTGGGGCCAACGTCCTGACTTTC

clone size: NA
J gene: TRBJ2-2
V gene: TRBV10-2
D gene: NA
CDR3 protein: CASSGRGPWAFANTGELFF
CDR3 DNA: TGCGCCAGCAGTGGGAGGGGCCCCTGGGCTTTCGCGAACACCGGGGAGCTGTTTTTT

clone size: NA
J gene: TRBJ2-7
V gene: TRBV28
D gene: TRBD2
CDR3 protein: CASSTRTSFLAGYEQYF
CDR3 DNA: TGTGCCAGCAGTACCCGGACTAGCTTTCTCGCCGGTTACGAGCAGTACTTC